This T cell receptor (beta chain) was observed in a study of regulatory and conventional T cells in RAG deficiency. General study findings and limits: In Omenn syndrome, sorted "Tregs" may be peripherally activated cells. Shannon entropy was markedly lower and Simpson indices higher in RAG-deficient patients than control T-cell subsets. Other subsets showed about 10-fold reductions, but Treg unique TCR beta sequences fell 75 to 100-fold in these patients.

Trimming took off 2 bases at V and 9 bases at J, with 14 bases between the two ends. Germline CDR1 reads SGHRS; CDR2 reads YFSETQ. The CDR3 is 13 amino acids. Remarks on this clone: Its antigen is still unknown.

Blood CD4+ CD25-low CD127-high conventional T cells supplied the genomic DNA template. Repertoires were generated with immunoSEQ multiplex PCR, while TCRdb's copy carries only in-frame clones and drops some. The sample records under 45,000 clones, about three quarters being singletons. This sample also belongs to another study, concerning regulatory T cells. That investigation notes: The primer mix had 52 TRBV and 13 TRBJ primers. Patient repertoires had restricted TRB V-J pairs and skewed V and J usage, most in Tregs.

This chain connects TRBV5-1 to TRBJ2-5; D could derive from TRBD1 or TRBD2 (6 bases each). The source material was CD4+ effector T cells sorted from blood. This sequence was found in a human donor in good health. The CDR3: CASSFGGPEAQYF. Here the CDR3 DNA reads TGCGCCAGCAGCTTTGGGGGGCCCGAGGCCCAGTACTTC.